The TCR beta chain under discussion was sequenced for a study of CD8 T cells in Susac syndrome. Study summary: There were about six sequenced Susac syndrome patients with active disease and roughly 8 in remission.

The V end was cut by 1 base, the J end by 0 bases, with 10 bases between. The CDR3 has 15 residues. CDR1 and CDR2 (germline): SGHTA, FQGNSA. The authors reverse transcribed roughly 0.5 to 1 ug RNA with random hexamers. The TCR beta CDR3 was amplified by immunoSEQ multiplex PCR across 54 Vbeta, 13 Jbeta. TCRdb reprocessed the immunoSEQ multiplex PCR reads with MiXCR, giving one entry per CDR3 protein. The data show more than 80,000 distinct CDR3 sequences, approximately 93% seen once. The sequence was obtained from a human donor with Susac syndrome. Sequencing was done on a sample of CD8+ T cells from PBMCs. The chain joins TRBV7-2 to TRBJ2-7; D unresolved. CDR3 amino acids: CASSLVQVPSYEQYF. The CDR3 nucleotides read TGTGCCAGCAGCTTAGTGCAGGTACCCTCCTACGAGCAGTACTTC. The full variable domain, rest sourced from reference TRBV7-2 and TRBJ2-7, is GAGVSQSPSNKVTEKGKDVELRCDPISGHTALYWYRQSLGQGLEFLIYFQGNSAPDKSGLPSDRFSAERTGGSVSTLTIQRTQQEDSAVYLCASSLVQVPSYEQYFGPGTRLTVT.